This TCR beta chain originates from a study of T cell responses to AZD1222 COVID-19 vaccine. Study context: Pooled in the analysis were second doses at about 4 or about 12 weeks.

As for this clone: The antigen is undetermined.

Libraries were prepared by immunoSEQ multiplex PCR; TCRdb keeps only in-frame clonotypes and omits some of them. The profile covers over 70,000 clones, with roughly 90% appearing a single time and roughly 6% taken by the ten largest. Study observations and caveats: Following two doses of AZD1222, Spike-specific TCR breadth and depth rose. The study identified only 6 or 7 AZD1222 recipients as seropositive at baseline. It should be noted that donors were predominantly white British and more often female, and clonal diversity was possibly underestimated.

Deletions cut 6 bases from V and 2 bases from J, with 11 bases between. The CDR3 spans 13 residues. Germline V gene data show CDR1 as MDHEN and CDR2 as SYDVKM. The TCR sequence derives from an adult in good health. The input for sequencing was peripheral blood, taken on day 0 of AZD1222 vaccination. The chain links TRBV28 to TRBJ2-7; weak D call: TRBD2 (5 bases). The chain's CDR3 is CASSPLVAYEQYF. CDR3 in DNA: TGTGCCAGCAGCCCACTAGTAGCCTACGAGCAGTACTTC. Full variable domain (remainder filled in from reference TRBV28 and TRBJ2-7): DVKVTQSSRYLVKRTGEKVFLECVQDMDHENMFWYRQDPGLGLRLIYFSYDVKMKEKGDIPEGYSVSREKKERFSLILESASTNQTSMYLCASSPLVAYEQYFGPGTRLTVT.